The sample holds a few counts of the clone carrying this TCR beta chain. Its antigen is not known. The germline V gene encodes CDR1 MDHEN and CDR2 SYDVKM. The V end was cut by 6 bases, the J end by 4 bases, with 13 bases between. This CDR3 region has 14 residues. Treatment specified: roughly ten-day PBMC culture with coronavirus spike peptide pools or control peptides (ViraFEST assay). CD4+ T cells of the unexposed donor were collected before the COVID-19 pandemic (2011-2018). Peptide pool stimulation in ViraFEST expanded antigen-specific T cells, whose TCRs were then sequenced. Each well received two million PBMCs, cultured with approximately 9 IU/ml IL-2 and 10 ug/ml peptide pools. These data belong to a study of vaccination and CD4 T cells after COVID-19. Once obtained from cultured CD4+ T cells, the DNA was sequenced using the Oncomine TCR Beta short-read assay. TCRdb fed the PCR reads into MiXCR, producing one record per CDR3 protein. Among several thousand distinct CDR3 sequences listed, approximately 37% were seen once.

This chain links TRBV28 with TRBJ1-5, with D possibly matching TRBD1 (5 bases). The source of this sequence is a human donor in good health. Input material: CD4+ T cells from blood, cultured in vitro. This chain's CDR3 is CASRRPPGNQPQHF. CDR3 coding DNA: TGTGCCAGCAGACGACCCCCAGGGAATCAGCCCCAGCATTTT.